This T cell receptor (beta chain) was identified during a study of regulatory T cells in long-lasting Graves disease. This clonotype was counted at least ten times. The antigen remains unidentified. With iRepertoire HTBI primers and Arm-PCR of CDR3 regions, TCR beta libraries were built. TCRdb re-analysed the multiplex PCR reads in MiXCR, keeping a single row per CDR3 protein. The table lists roughly 560,000 distinct CDR3 sequences, approximately 12% of them singletons. Documented time point: newly diagnosed GD, antithyroid drugs for less than 3 months. RNA isolated from PBMCs was used to make the TCR library. EDTA tubes collected 7.5 to 9 milliliters of peripheral blood. General study findings and limits: Newly diagnosed disease favored TRBV20-1 and TRBJ2-1 over persistent disease. Rather than thyroid tissue, only peripheral blood underwent study.

Germline assignment: CDR1 SQVTM and CDR2 ANQGSEA. V lost 4 bases and J lost 4, with 16 bases in between. The CDR3 has 14 residues. The same data also contributed to another study, on T cells in Graves' hyperthyroidism and ophthalmopathy. That paper notes: TCR CDR3 underwent first-round RT-PCR with the HTBI primer set.

This clonotype was sampled from a woman in her 30s with Graves disease. Sequenced material: peripheral blood mononuclear cells (PBMCs), taken at new diagnosis, from a patient treated with antithyroid drugs. The chain links TRBV29-1 to TRBJ1-1, with D unresolved. CDR3 nucleotides: TGCAGCGTTGTCCCAGATACCGTCGCCACTGAAGCTTTCTTT. Protein product: CSVVPDTVATEAFF.